This T cell receptor beta chain is from a study of T cells after somatic rescue of genetic block. Clones were sequenced by immunoSEQ multiplex PCR, and TCRdb holds only the in-frame ones, with some missing. The sample records about 10,000 clones, 74% being singletons. V lost 1 base, J lost 4 bases, and 10 bases stayed unmatched. This CDR3 comprises 16 residues. The germline V gene has CDR1 SGHRS and CDR2 YFSETQ. The TCR comes from a boy between 10 and 17 years old. V usage is TRBV5-1 and J usage is TRBJ1-2; 7 bases are a match to TRBD1. The sample consisted of peripheral blood mononuclear cells (PBMCs). The chain's CDR3 is CASSLTSSGQLYGYTF. CDR3 nucleotides: TGCGCCAGCAGCTTGACCAGCTCGGGACAGCTCTATGGCTACACCTTC. The full variable domain, rest sourced from reference TRBV5-1 and TRBJ1-2, is KAGVTQTPRYLIKTRGQQVTLSCSPISGHRSVSWYQQTPGQGLQFLFEYFSETQRNKGNFPGRFSGRQFSNSRSEMNVSTLELGDSALYLCASSLTSSGQLYGYTFGSGTRLTVV.